The 9 T cell receptor beta chains below come from one sample, sequenced in a study of T-cell memory formation after mild COVID-19. TCRdb reanalysed the 5' RACE reads using MiXCR and keeps one entry per CDR3 protein. The table has 400,000 to 500,000 distinct CDR3 sequences, under 20% seen once. Input material: PBMCs or a T cell subset sorted from them (not recorded which). These receptors were taken from a man aged 18-30 years who had mild COVID-19 (a few samples of this study predate the infection). Cell type and time point are not known.

This sequence joins TRBV12-3 or TRBV12-4 and TRBJ2-7; D possibly corresponds to TRBD1 (9 bases). Trimming shortened V by 5 bases and J by 3 bases, and 14 bases separated the two germline ends. The CDR3 is 14 residues long. Here the CDR3 DNA reads TGTGCCAGCAGTCGGGGGGGACAGGGCTACGAGCAGTACGTC. Amino acids: CASSRGGQGYEQYV.

The chain has TRBV6-2 or TRBV6-3 and TRBJ2-6; D remains unclear. V was shortened by 8 bases and J by 0 bases, with 2 bases between the two germline ends. Germline CDR1 reads MNHEY; CDR2 reads SVGEGT. This CDR3 has 12 residues. CDR3 amino acids: CASCSGANVLTF. In nucleotides, the CDR3 is TGTGCCAGCTGCTCTGGGGCCAACGTCCTGACTTTC.

The rearrangement joins TRBV28 to TRBJ2-5, with TRBD1 matching 7 bases. V shed 2 bases and J 5 bases; nucleotides not matched to a gene: 11. Germline CDR1 MDHEN, CDR2 SYDVKM. This CDR3 comprises 16 residues. The CDR3 DNA sequence: TGTGCCAGCAGTTTAACCCCCGACAGGGTAGGCGAGACCCAGTACTTC. Protein: CASSLTPDRVGETQYF.

The chain couples TRBV6-5 to TRBJ1-6; D is unclear. V was trimmed by 4 bases and J by 7 bases, leaving 11 bases between them. The germline V gene encodes CDR1 MNHEY and CDR2 SVGAGI. The CDR3 contains 14 residues. Here the CDR3 DNA reads TGTGCCAGCAGTTTACAGATTCTAAATTCACCCCTCCACTTT. This codes for CASSLQILNSPLHF.

The gene calls are TRBV7-2 and TRBJ1-2; D gene unclear. The CDR3 is 11 residues long. Trimming took off 2 bases at V and 7 bases at J, with 5 bases between the two ends. Germline loops: CDR1 SGHTA, CDR2 FQGNSA. The CDR3, as DNA: TGTGCCAGCAGCTTACAGGTTGGCTACACCTTC. Its protein is CASSLQVGYTF.

The chain combines TRBV29-1 with TRBJ2-1, with a possible D match to TRBD1 (5 bases). The germline V and J ends were trimmed by 2 bases and 2 bases, with 10 bases remaining between them. The CDR3 is 14 residues long. CDR1 is SQVTM and CDR2 is ANQGSEA in the germline V gene. As DNA, the CDR3 is TGCAGCGTTGAACCGCAGGGCCCCTACAATGAGCAGTTCTTC. Protein sequence: CSVEPQGPYNEQFF.

This clonotype was recorded a few times. The rearrangement links TRBV7-3 to TRBJ1-2; D remains unclear. V shed 5 bases and J shed 7 bases, with 14 bases lying between them. Germline V gives CDR1 SGHTA, CDR2 FQGTGA. This CDR3 spans 13 amino acids. The chain's CDR3 is CASSPWRGGGYTF. The CDR3 DNA follows: TGTGCCAGCAGCCCGTGGCGGGGAGGTGGCTACACCTTC.

The V gene is TRBV7-2, the J gene TRBJ1-5; 7 bases line up with TRBD1. CDR3 length equals 16 residues. V lost 5 bases, J lost 0 bases, and 7 bases stayed unmatched. The germline V gene encodes CDR1 SGHTA and CDR2 FQGNSA. Written as DNA, the CDR3 is TGTGCCAGCAGCCCGAAGACAGGGTATAGCAATCAGCCCCAGCATTTT. This sequence encodes CASSPKTGYSNQPQHF. Based on the CDR3 plus reference TRBV7-2 and TRBJ1-5, the full variable domain is GAGVSQSPSNKVTEKGKDVELRCDPISGHTALYWYRQSLGQGLEFLIYFQGNSAPDKSGLPSDRFSAERTGGSVSTLTIQRTQQEDSAVYLCASSPKTGYSNQPQHFGDGTRLSIL.

The J gene is TRBJ2-1, the V gene TRBV20-1, with 8 bases lining up with TRBD2. The junction had 4 bases not matched to a gene; V was cut back by 0 bases and J by 0 bases. Germline values: CDR1 DFQATT, CDR2 SNEGSKA (reference sequence). The CDR3 is 16 residues long. The CDR3 protein is CSARDALAGSYNEQFF. The CDR3 DNA sequence: TGCAGTGCTAGAGATGCCCTAGCGGGCTCCTACAATGAGCAGTTCTTC.